Shown below are 20 T cell receptor beta chains from a single sample sequenced in a study of blood T cell repertoires in COVID-19. Using immunoSEQ multiplex PCR, the repertoire was profiled, and TCRdb retains in-frame clones only, with some absent. The data hold 45,000 to 65,000 clones, with around 84% observed a single time. Sequencing was carried out using peripheral blood. Receptors originate from a woman older than 75 with acute or convalescent COVID-19.

The chain has TRBV27 and TRBJ2-4; the match to TRBD2 covers 8 bases. The CDR3 is 15 amino acids. Germline assignment: CDR1 MNHEY and CDR2 SMNVEV (reference sequence). The junction had 5 bases not matched to a gene; V was cut back by 6 bases and J by 1 base. This CDR3 reads CASSQGLVAKNIQYF. CDR3 nucleotides: TGTGCCAGCAGCCAGGGACTAGTCGCCAAAAACATTCAGTACTTC.

The chain has TRBV5-1 and TRBJ2-1; unclear D gene. Germline CDR1 SGHRS, CDR2 YFSETQ. V lost 4 bases and J lost 3, with 14 bases in between. The CDR3 is 15 amino acids. The CDR3 nucleotides are TGCGCCAGCAGCGAGAACCGGCCAGGCTACAATGAGCAGTTCTTC. Its translation: CASSENRPGYNEQFF.

The chain recombines TRBV5-5 with TRBJ2-7; the match to TRBD2 covers 8 bases. The V segment lost 3 bases and the J segment 3 bases; nucleotides outside the gene matches: 23. There are 20 residues in the CDR3. CDR1 SGHKS and CDR2 YYEKEE come from the germline V gene (reference sequence). The CDR3 reads CASSSPQTLADKPHYYEQYF. DNA of the CDR3: TGTGCCAGCAGCTCCCCACAAACACTAGCGGACAAACCACATTACTACGAGCAGTACTTC.

This clone showed up just a few times. This chain connects TRBV6-5 to TRBJ1-2; 9 bases agree with TRBD1. V shed 6 bases and J 7 bases; nucleotides not matched to a gene: 6. Germline values: CDR1 MNHEY, CDR2 SVGAGI. The CDR3 runs 13 residues. CDR3 sequence (DNA): TGTGCCAGCAGGCCCGACAGGGGGGGTGGCTACACCTTC. This codes for CASRPDRGGGYTF.

The genes are TRBV6-5 and TRBJ2-7; 7 bases line up with TRBD1. This CDR3 has 13 residues. Germline V gene data show CDR1 as MNHEY and CDR2 as SVGAGI. Trimming cost V 5 bases and J 2 bases; bases outside gene matches: 3. CDR3 in amino acids: CASSPDRAYEQYF. CDR3 sequence (DNA): TGTGCCAGCAGTCCCGACAGGGCCTACGAGCAGTACTTC.

In its sample, this clone was seen once. The V call is TRBV6-1, the J call TRBJ1-2; the D is unclear. Trimming stripped 1 base from V and 2 bases from J, with 5 bases between. The CDR3 is 13 amino acids. The germline V gene encodes CDR1 MNHNS and CDR2 SASEGT. CDR3 sequence reads: CASSEVLNYGYTF. CDR3 coding DNA: TGTGCCAGCAGTGAAGTCCTAAACTATGGCTACACCTTC.

CDR3 DNA: TGTGCCAGCAGCTTATCGGGGGTGAGAAACACCATATATTTT. It specifies CASSLSGVRNTIYF. V gene TRBV11-2 combines with J gene TRBJ1-3; tentative D call: TRBD1 (5 bases). Germline V lookup: CDR1 SGHAT, CDR2 FQNNGV. There are 14 residues in the CDR3. V shed 2 bases and J shed 5 bases, with 10 bases lying between them.

The rearrangement uses TRBV20-1 and TRBJ2-6; 7 bases align to TRBD1. This CDR3 has 11 amino acids. From germline, CDR1 is DFQATT and CDR2 SNEGSKA (reference sequence). V was pared by 5 bases and J by 10 bases, with 2 bases of the junction left unmatched. The CDR3 spells CSALTGNVLTF. CDR3 nucleotides: TGCAGTGCTCTGACAGGGAACGTCCTGACTTTC.

In its sample, this clone ranks as medium-sized. The chain couples TRBV7-9 to TRBJ2-3; D is unresolved. This CDR3 region has 14 residues. Germline loops: CDR1 SEHNR, CDR2 FQNEAQ (reference sequence). V was clipped by 8 bases and J by 0 bases, with 12 bases between them. The CDR3 loop is CASAASTSTDTQYF. DNA of the CDR3: TGTGCCAGCGCTGCCTCGACTAGCACAGATACGCAGTATTTT.

This clone appeared once. This sequence joins TRBV24-1 and TRBJ2-3; TRBD1 might be the D (5 bases). V lost 4 bases and J lost 1, with 11 bases in between. This CDR3 contains 15 residues. CDR1 KGHDR and CDR2 SFDVKD come from the germline V gene. Here the CDR3 DNA reads TGTGCCACCAGTGACCCCCAACAGGGCACAGATACGCAGTATTTT. Translated, it gives CATSDPQQGTDTQYF.

This clone came up once. The rearrangement links TRBV19 to TRBJ1-5; 8 nucleotides align to TRBD1. Germline V gene data show CDR1 as LNHDA and CDR2 as SQIVND (reference sequence). This CDR3 has 15 amino acids. V dropped 6 bases and J dropped 4; count of bases not matched to a gene: 8. In nucleotides, the CDR3 is TGTGCCAGTAGCAACGGACAGGGTCCTAATCAGCCCCAGCATTTT. The encoded protein is CASSNGQGPNQPQHF. Together with reference TRBV19 and TRBJ1-5, the CDR3 gives the full variable domain: DGGITQSPKYLFRKEGQNVTLSCEQNLNHDAMYWYRQDPGQGLRLIYYSQIVNDFQKGDIAEGYSVSREKKESFPLTVTSAQKNPTAFYLCASSNGQGPNQPQHFGDGTRLSIL.

The V gene is TRBV7-9, the J gene TRBJ1-2, with TRBD1 matching 12 bases. The trim removed 4 bases at V and 7 bases at J, leaving 4 bases unmatched. The CDR3 loop spans 14 amino acids. In germline, CDR1 is SEHNR, CDR2 FQNEAQ (reference sequence). The DNA of the CDR3 is TGTGCCAGCAGCTCCGGGACAGGGGGCTCTGGCTACACCTTC. Translating it yields CASSSGTGGSGYTF.

This chain connects TRBV2 to TRBJ1-6, with 10 positions matching TRBD1. The V gene end was trimmed by 6 bases and the J gene end by 7 bases; junction bases not matched to a gene: 6. Germline CDR1 SNHLY, CDR2 FYNNEI. This CDR3 region has 15 residues. CDR3 in amino acids: CASSGTGERNSPLHF. In DNA, the CDR3 is TGTGCCAGCAGCGGGACAGGGGAACGGAATTCACCCCTCCACTTT. The entire variable domain, with the rest obtained from reference TRBV2 and TRBJ1-6, is as follows: EPEVTQTPSHQVTQMGQEVILRCVPISNHLYFYWYRQILGQKVEFLVSFYNNEISEKSEIFDDQFSVERPDGSNFTLKIRSTKLEDSAMYFCASSGTGERNSPLHFGNGTRLTVT.

The chain has TRBV13 and TRBJ1-1; perhaps TRBD1 as D (5 bases). The CDR3 has 16 residues. Trimming pared 2 bases from V and 6 bases from J, leaving 19 bases between. From germline, CDR1 is PRHDT and CDR2 FYEKMQ (reference sequence). CDR3 in amino acids: CASSLRGRGVRAEAFF. The CDR3 bases are TGTGCCAGCAGCTTAAGGGGCCGCGGGGTTCGCGCTGAAGCTTTCTTT.

The chain couples TRBV7-2 to TRBJ2-7, with 8 nucleotides matching TRBD2. Germline lookup yields CDR1 SGHTA and CDR2 FQGNSA. The length of the CDR3 is 14 residues. J gave up 4 bases and V 3 bases, and 5 bases lay outside the gene matches. Here the CDR3 reads CASSFRPSGYEQYF. In nucleotides, the CDR3 is TGTGCCAGCAGCTTTAGACCTAGCGGGTACGAGCAGTACTTC.

This clone occurred once. This rearrangement joins TRBV20-1 to TRBJ2-5; TRBD2 aligns across 9 bases. Trimming cost V 3 bases and J 4 bases; bases outside gene matches: 6. Per germline, CDR1 DFQATT and CDR2 SNEGSKA (reference sequence). This CDR3 spans 14 amino acids. The CDR3 bases are TGCAGTGCTAGTTCGACTAGCGGCCCAGAGACCCAGTACTTC. It yields the protein CSASSTSGPETQYF.

Only a few counts were recorded for this clone. This sequence joins TRBV18 and TRBJ2-7; D gene uncertain. The V end was cut by 4 bases, the J end by 5 bases, with 9 bases between. The germline gives CDR1 KGHSH, CDR2 LQKENI. This CDR3 has 12 residues. CDR3 loop: CASSQDRDEQYF. For the CDR3, the DNA is TGTGCCAGCTCACAAGACCGGGACGAGCAGTACTTC.

CDR3 region: CASSLGTGPTYEQYF. The CDR3 nucleotides are TGTGCCAGCAGCTTGGGGACAGGGCCAACCTACGAGCAGTACTTC. This chain links TRBV11-3 with TRBJ2-7; the match to TRBD1 covers 9 bases. V lost 3 bases and J lost 2; bases outside the gene matches: 5. Per germline, CDR1 SGHNT and CDR2 YENEEA. This CDR3 comprises 15 residues.

This chain uses TRBV3-1 (or the pseudogene TRBV3-2) with TRBJ1-4; D not resolved. CDR1 is LGHDT and CDR2 is YNNKEL in the germline V gene (reference sequence). CDR3 size: 13 residues. Between the trimmed V and J ends, which lost 4 bases and 11 bases, there was a span of 14 bases. In nucleotides, the CDR3 is TGTGCCAGCAGCCTGGAGGGTCTCGGGAAACTGTTTTTT. Translated, it gives CASSLEGLGKLFF.

The table lists this clone with a few counts. The V call is TRBV5-1, the J call TRBJ2-1, with a possible D match to TRBD1 (5 bases). Germline CDR1 SGHRS, CDR2 YFSETQ. This CDR3 comprises 16 residues. V was shortened by 0 bases and J by 0 bases, with 10 bases between the two germline ends. The CDR3 loop is CASSLVTDLSYNEQFF. The CDR3 DNA reads TGCGCCAGCAGCTTGGTGACAGACCTCTCCTACAATGAGCAGTTCTTC.